This TCR beta chain was identified in a study of blood T cells in healthy people across ages. Overall study: Every two T cells gave about one barcoded beta molecule via template switching. Study findings and constraints: No conclusive comparison of naive versus antigen-experienced cells was possible with unsorted PBMCs.

CDR1 is MNHEY, CDR2 SMNVEV, per germline (reference sequence). The length of the CDR3 is 16 residues. With V trimmed by 4 bases and J by 0 bases, 9 bases remained unmatched. A sample-barcoded 5' primer and a J-beta primer mix were used in a second PCR of about 7 to 12 cycles. Unique molecular identifiers of 12 random nucleotides labeled each cDNA. Every individual sample yielded 3 million or more paired-end reads (each containing CDR3). One entry per CDR3 protein, called by TCRdb with MiXCR from the 5' RACE reads. This sample yields some 880,000 distinct CDR3 sequences, of which around 36% are seen a single time; around 13% belongs to the top ten. This clonotype was observed at least ten times. Its antigen is still unknown.

The sample consisted of blood. The chain recombines TRBV27 with TRBJ2-7; 7 bases match TRBD1. This TCR came from a young man in good health. The chain's CDR3 is CASSSLYRDSSYEQYF. The CDR3 coding sequence is TGTGCCAGCAGTTCATTATATCGGGACAGCTCCTACGAGCAGTACTTC.